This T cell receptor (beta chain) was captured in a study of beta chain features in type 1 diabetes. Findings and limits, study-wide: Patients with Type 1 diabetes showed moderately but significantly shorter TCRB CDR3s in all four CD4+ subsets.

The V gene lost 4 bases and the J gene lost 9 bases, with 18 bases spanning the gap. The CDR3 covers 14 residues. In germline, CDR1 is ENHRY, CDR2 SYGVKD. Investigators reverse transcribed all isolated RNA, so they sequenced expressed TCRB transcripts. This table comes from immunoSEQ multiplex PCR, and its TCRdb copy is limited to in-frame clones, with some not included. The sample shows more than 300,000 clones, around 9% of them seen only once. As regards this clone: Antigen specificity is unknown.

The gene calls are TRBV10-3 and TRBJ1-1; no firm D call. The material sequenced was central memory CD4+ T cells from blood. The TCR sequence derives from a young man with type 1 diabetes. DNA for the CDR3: TGTGCCATCAGTGCCGGCAGTTCGGAACGGCAAGCTTTCTTT. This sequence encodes CAISAGSSERQAFF.